This T cell receptor (beta chain) appears in the sequencing data of a study of early T cells in non-severe SARS-CoV-2 infection. Each CDR3 protein gets one entry after TCRdb re-called the 5' RACE reads with MiXCR. The sample has some 61,000 distinct CDR3 sequences; more than 9% are singletons. Concerning this clonotype itself: The junction departs from the called germline gene at one end, perhaps through a read error.

Germline lookup yields CDR1 DFQATT and CDR2 SNEGSKA (reference sequence). The CDR3 covers 13 residues. The chain recombines TRBV20-1 with TRBJ1-5, with D tentatively TRBD1 (5 bases). Sequenced material: whole blood. This clonotype was obtained from an adult who was a healthcare worker with PCR-confirmed SARS-CoV-2 infection or an uninfected control (not recorded which). The CDR3 DNA sequence: TGCAGTGCTACTCCCGGGACGGATCAGCCCCAGCGTTTT. This translates into CSATPGTDQPQRF.